The TCR beta chain described here comes from a study of cytomegalovirus exposure and HLA in healthy donors. PCR employed 60 Vbeta and 13 Jbeta primers. Here immunoSEQ multiplex PCR was the method, and the copy in TCRdb shows in-frame clones only, minus some. The sample includes 95,000 to 100,000 clones, around 74% seen only once; the top ten take around 7%. Sample: PBMCs. This receptor was obtained from a man in his forties or fifties in good health and CMV-seropositive.

CDR3 DNA sequence: TGTGCCAGCAGCCCGACAGGTCTCCCCTCTGGGGCCAACGTCCTGACTTTC. This codes for CASSPTGLPSGANVLTF. This chain uses TRBV7-6 with TRBJ2-6; D possibly corresponds to TRBD1 (6 bases). The CDR3 covers 17 residues. CDR1 SGHVS and CDR2 FNYEAQ come from the germline V gene. Trimming took 5 bases from V and 0 from J, leaving 14 bases between them. Filled out from reference TRBV7-6 and TRBJ2-6, the complete variable domain reads GAGVSQSPRYKVTKRGQDVALRCDPISGHVSLYWYRQALGQGPEFLTYFNYEAQQDKSGLPNDRFSAERPEGSISTLTIQRTEQRDSAMYRCASSPTGLPSGANVLTFGAGSRLTVL.